This paragraph reports one T cell receptor beta chain. Its antigen is not known. The entry originates in a study of blood T cells in healthy people across ages. Study-wide points: Donor CMV infection status was unknown, possibly confounding age-related changes in expanded clonotypes.

Combining a sample-barcoded 5' primer with a J-beta primer mix, a second PCR ran for 7 to 11 cycles. Each CDR3 protein is one row after TCRdb ran MiXCR on the 5' RACE reads. The table has approximately 850,000 distinct CDR3 sequences, roughly 44% seen once. Specimen: blood. The sequence was obtained from a man between 60 and 75 years old in good health.

The CDR3 sequence: CASSMGTSGQETQYF. The CDR3 nucleotides are TGTGCCAGCAGCATGGGGACTAGCGGGCAAGAGACCCAGTACTTC. The V gene is TRBV5-6, the J gene TRBJ2-5; 12 nucleotides agree with TRBD2. From germline, CDR1 is SGHDT and CDR2 YYEEEE. The CDR3 loop spans 15 amino acids. The trim removed 4 bases at V and 2 bases at J, leaving 3 bases unmatched.